Shown below are 22 T cell receptor beta chains from a single sample sequenced in a study of T cells after yellow fever vaccination. TCRdb reanalysed the 5' RACE reads using MiXCR and keeps one entry per CDR3 protein. Among 450,000 to 650,000 distinct CDR3 sequences, approximately 13% were seen once, and the ten largest hold 11% to 15%. The sample in question was PBMCs, obtained on the day of the yellow fever booster vaccination. The origin of the receptors is a man aged 30 to 45 who received the YFV17D yellow fever vaccine.

This clonotype was counted only a few times. This chain uses TRBV29-1 with TRBJ2-5, with 14 bases that match TRBD2. The V gene's germline CDR1 is SQVTM and CDR2 ANQGSEA. The CDR3 totals 13 residues. V lost 6 bases, J lost 7 bases, and 4 bases stayed unmatched. In DNA, the CDR3 is TGCAGCGTGGGACTAGCGGGAGAAGGGACCCAGTACTTC. This codes for CSVGLAGEGTQYF.

V and J are TRBV3-1 and TRBJ2-7; TRBD2 aligns across 8 bases. V gave up 1 base and J gave up 3 bases; unmatched junction bases: 5. The CDR3 sequence is 15 residues long. Per germline, CDR1 LGHDT and CDR2 YNNKEL (reference sequence). The CDR3 spells CASSQVTSGNYEQYF. The CDR3 DNA reads as TGTGCCAGCAGCCAAGTCACTAGCGGAAACTACGAGCAGTACTTC.

This sequence joins TRBV10-3 and TRBJ2-3; D may be TRBD1 (5 bases). This CDR3 comprises 14 residues. V shed 0 bases and J shed 6 bases, with 10 bases lying between them. CDR1 is ENHRY, CDR2 SYGVKD, per germline. CDR3 nucleotides: TGTGCCATCAGTGAGTCCAGGGCTGGGGATACGCAGTATTTT. Translation: CAISESRAGDTQYF.

The chain couples TRBV6-5 to TRBJ1-1; TRBD1 aligns across 7 bases. CDR3 size: 15 residues. V lost 2 bases, J lost 2 bases, and 5 bases stayed unmatched. The germline V gene has CDR1 MNHEY and CDR2 SVGAGI. CDR3 sequence (DNA): TGTGCCAGCAGTTACCACGGGACAGTTAACACTGAAGCTTTCTTT. Its protein is CASSYHGTVNTEAFF.

This clonotype has a handful of counts. The rearrangement links TRBV5-6 to TRBJ2-7; a possible D gene is TRBD1 (6 bases). Deletions cut 0 bases from V and 0 bases from J, with 16 bases between. CDR3 length: 17 amino acids. Germline CDR1 is SGHDT and CDR2 is YYEEEE. In nucleotides, the CDR3 is TGTGCCAGCAGCTTGGCTGGGGGCCTCTCCCCCTCCTACGAGCAGTACTTC. Encoded protein: CASSLAGGLSPSYEQYF.

This clonotype was picked up a small number of times. This sequence joins TRBV7-2 and TRBJ2-7; the match to TRBD2 covers 7 bases. The CDR3 has 14 residues. Germline CDR1 reads SGHTA; CDR2 reads FQGNSA. The V segment lost 5 bases and the J segment 0 bases; nucleotides outside the gene matches: 4. CDR3 residues: CASSQSGISYEQYF. In nucleotides, the CDR3 is TGTGCCAGCAGCCAAAGCGGGATCTCCTACGAGCAGTACTTC.

The chain links TRBV7-6 to TRBJ2-7, with D hard to call. Per germline, CDR1 SGHVS and CDR2 FNYEAQ. This CDR3 spans 12 amino acids. Trimming shortened V by 3 bases and J by 5 bases, and 8 bases separated the two germline ends. This CDR3 reads CASSLDQDEQYF. The CDR3 region has the DNA TGTGCCAGCAGCTTGGACCAGGACGAGCAGTACTTC. The complete variable domain, with remaining parts taken from reference TRBV7-6 and TRBJ2-7, reads GAGVSQSPRYKVTKRGQDVALRCDPISGHVSLYWYRQALGQGPEFLTYFNYEAQQDKSGLPNDRFSAERPEGSISTLTIQRTEQRDSAMYRCASSLDQDEQYFGPGTRLTVT.

V and J are TRBV2 and TRBJ2-1; 7 positions agree with TRBD2. The germline V gene has CDR1 SNHLY and CDR2 FYNNEI. Germline trimming cut 6 bases from V and 4 bases from J; bases unmatched to any gene: 3. The CDR3 is 13 residues long. Here the CDR3 reads CASRGEGYNEQFF. In DNA, the CDR3 is TGTGCCAGCAGAGGGGAGGGTTACAATGAGCAGTTCTTC.

This clonotype was counted a few times. V and J are TRBV5-1 and TRBJ1-2; D gene ambiguous. The germline CDR1 and CDR2 sequences are SGHRS and YFSETQ. The CDR3 runs to 12 residues. V lost 4 bases, J lost 1 base, and 5 bases lay in between. Here the CDR3 DNA reads TGCGCCAGCAGCATCAGTAACTATGGCTACACCTTC. It translates to CASSISNYGYTF.

This clonotype was recorded a few times. The V call is TRBV5-1, the J call TRBJ2-1; 9 positions agree with TRBD2. CDR3 size: 14 residues. With V trimmed by 5 bases and J by 6 bases, 6 bases remained unmatched. The V gene's germline CDR1 is SGHRS and CDR2 YFSETQ. CDR3 sequence reads: CASRWLAGFNEQFF. CDR3 sequence (DNA): TGCGCCAGCAGGTGGCTAGCGGGATTCAATGAGCAGTTCTTC.

This clonotype was seen a handful of times. This rearrangement joins TRBV7-2 to TRBJ2-5; D not certain. In germline, CDR1 is SGHTA, CDR2 FQGNSA. The CDR3 is 16 residues long. The ends were cut back, 4 bases at V and 2 bases at J, with 17 bases in the middle. CDR3 nucleotides: TGTGCCAGCAGCTCCATTCCGGGTCTTCAACAAGAGACCCAGTACTTC. Protein sequence: CASSSIPGLQQETQYF.

For this clonotype: In this CDR3 the conserved last residue, phenylalanine or tryptophan, is missing, so a read error is likely. The chain is built from TRBV29-1 and TRBJ2-7; TRBD1 matches 7 bases. The CDR3 runs to 12 residues. CDR1 and CDR2 (germline): SQVTM, ANQGSEA. V shed 4 bases, J shed 4 bases, and the junction held 4 bases outside the gene matches. CDR3 sequence: CSVGRQGYEQYY. CDR3 nucleotide sequence: TGCAGCGTTGGTAGACAGGGATACGAGCAGTACTAC.

This clonotype was counted a few times. The V call is TRBV7-2, the J call TRBJ2-7; D is undetermined. The V gene lost 5 bases and the J gene lost 2 bases, with 13 bases spanning the gap. CDR3 size: 14 residues. Germline loops: CDR1 SGHTA, CDR2 FQGNSA. CDR3 amino acids: CASSQWSTTYEQYF. The CDR3 DNA reads TGTGCCAGCAGCCAGTGGTCCACCACCTACGAGCAGTACTTC.

The rearrangement uses TRBV27 and TRBJ2-5, with 8 bases lining up with TRBD2. The ends lost 6 bases at V and 5 bases at J; junction bases unmatched: 14. Germline CDR1 reads MNHEY; CDR2 reads SMNVEV (reference sequence). This CDR3 has 16 residues. The DNA for the CDR3 is TGTGCCAGCAGAACGGCGGGAGGCAGACGTTATGAGACCCAGTACTTC. This sequence encodes CASRTAGGRRYETQYF.

This clonotype was detected many times. V usage is TRBV20-1 and J usage is TRBJ1-1, with unresolved D. The V and J ends lost 6 bases and 1 base respectively, with 9 bases between them. The CDR3 loop spans 12 amino acids. Looked up from germline, CDR1 is DFQATT and CDR2 is SNEGSKA (reference sequence). In nucleotides, the CDR3 is TGCAGTGCCGGCGCCCCGAACACTGAAGCTTTCTTT. Its translation: CSAGAPNTEAFF.

The chain has TRBV6-5 and TRBJ1-4; D is ambiguous. This CDR3 region has 14 residues. Germline CDR1 is MNHEY and CDR2 is SVGAGI. Trimming stripped 1 base from V and 8 bases from J, with 11 bases between. The CDR3 spells CASSYFPRGEKLFF. In nucleotides, the CDR3 is TGTGCCAGCAGTTACTTCCCTCGAGGGGAAAAACTGTTTTTT.

A few counts support this clonotype. The rearrangement uses TRBV12-3 or TRBV12-4 and TRBJ1-5; D gene ambiguous. The CDR3 loop spans 15 amino acids. V was clipped by 7 bases and J by 4 bases, with 17 bases between them. Written as DNA, the CDR3 is TGTGCCAGCATGGATATGTCGGCGGCAAATCAGCCCCAGCATTTT. As protein: CASMDMSAANQPQHF.

This clonotype occurred a few times. J is TRBJ2-1 and V is TRBV18; D is unresolved. Germline V gives CDR1 KGHSH, CDR2 LQKENI. The V and J ends lost 2 bases and 7 bases respectively, with 21 bases between them. The CDR3 is made up of 17 amino acids. The CDR3 loop is CASSPNVARPGENEQFF. DNA for the CDR3: TGTGCCAGCTCACCAAATGTCGCACGCCCCGGCGAAAATGAGCAGTTCTTC.

This chain links TRBV20-1 with TRBJ2-2, with D perhaps given as TRBD1 or TRBD2 (6 bases each). The CDR3 spans 13 residues. CDR1 is DFQATT, CDR2 SNEGSKA, per germline (reference sequence). Trimming removed 5 bases at V and 8 bases at J, with 15 bases between. The CDR3 is CSAPRQAGGELFF. CDR3 coding DNA: TGCAGTGCTCCGCGACAGGCGGGGGGGGAGCTGTTTTTT.

The chain has TRBV7-2 and TRBJ1-5; no firm D call. The CDR3 contains 13 residues. With 3 bases removed from V and 1 base from J, the gap between germline ends came to 4 bases. Germline CDR1 SGHTA, CDR2 FQGNSA. CDR3 sequence (DNA): TGTGCCAGCAGCTTTAGGAGCAATCAGCCCCAGCATTTT. Its protein is CASSFRSNQPQHF.

The genes are TRBV9 and TRBJ2-7; 7 positions agree with TRBD1. CDR3 length equals 14 residues. V trimming: 4 bases; J trimming: 2 bases; junction bases outside the gene matches: 6. CDR1 SGDLS and CDR2 YYNGEE come from the germline V gene. This chain's CDR3 is CASSPGGSAYEQYF. The CDR3 DNA reads as TGTGCCAGCAGCCCAGGGGGATCCGCCTACGAGCAGTACTTC.

This clonotype has more than one count but fewer than ten. V usage is TRBV28 and J usage is TRBJ1-2; TRBD1 agrees at 9 bases. This CDR3 has 15 amino acids. Trimming removed 3 bases from V and 9 bases from J; junction bases left unmatched: 11. CDR1 is MDHEN, CDR2 SYDVKM, per germline. CDR3: CASSFFPGQGSSYTF. Written as DNA, the CDR3 is TGTGCCAGCAGTTTCTTTCCCGGACAGGGGTCGAGCTACACCTTC.